A single sample is the source of the 18 T cell receptor delta chains below, sequenced in a study of γδ T cells in repeated Plasmodium falciparum infection. TCRdb re-called clones from the multiplex PCR reads via CATT. The sample has 85,000 to 90,000 delta-chain clones, over 1.3% seen once. Bulk repertoires came from Vgamma9/Vdelta2+ or Vdelta2-negative gammadelta T cells flow-sorted from PBMC. The sequencing sample was made of gamma-delta T cells from blood. These receptors all stem from a pool of human donors (malaria-infected and uninfected, not separated).

The rearrangement links TRDV2 to TRDJ2; 13 positions agree with TRDD3. In the absence of a J gene in TCRdb, the DNA was matched to germline to assign it here. CDR3 size: 17 residues. Germline trimming cut 1 base from V and 3 bases from J; bases unmatched to any gene: 4. The germline V gene encodes CDR1 GEAIGNYY and CDR2 EKD. The CDR3 is CACDTLGDTDVTAQLFF. The CDR3 region has the DNA TGTGCCTGTGACACACTGGGGGATACGGACGTGACAGCACAACTCTTCTTT.

This clone was counted at least ten times. Translating this DNA gives a protein that differs at residue 7 from the TCRdb one, which belongs to a much larger clone; a read error is likely, and the protein shown is this translation. This chain uses TRDV2 with TRDJ1; 8 bases map to TRDD3. This CDR3 spans 17 amino acids. Germline-derived CDR1 and CDR2 are GEAIGNYY and EKD. V shed 0 bases and J 0 bases; nucleotides not matched to a gene: 8. CDR3 coding DNA: TGTGCCTGTGACACCGGTTCTGGGGGACCGTACACCGATAAACTCATCTTT. Amino acid sequence: CACDTGSGGPYTDKLIF.

On this clone itself: This likely reflects a read error, since a far larger clone is one base away. The same CDR3 can be traced to other DNA sequences in this sample. The V gene was identified as TRDV2, while no J gene was called; the table's D gene call, TRDD3, was not cross checked with the DNA. This CDR3 comprises 21 residues. Looked up from germline, CDR1 is GEAIGNYY and CDR2 is EKD. In DNA form, the CDR3 reads TGTGCCTGTGACACCGACAACTGGGGGATACGCGTCTTACCAATCACACCCCCCCGGATCTTT. This encodes CACDTDNWGIRVLPITPPRIF.

On this clone itself: The TCRdb protein, from a much larger clone, departs from this DNA's translation at residue 16, likely by read error; the protein shown derives from the DNA. The chain is built from TRDV2 and TRDJ1; 12 nucleotides agree with TRDD3. TCRdb does not report a J gene; here it was assigned by matching the DNA to germline references. Germline V CDR1 and CDR2: GEAIGNYY, EKD. The CDR3 runs to 19 residues. The CDR3 region is CACPSSTGGYTPYTDRLIF. The CDR3 nucleotides read TGTGCCTGTCCCTCTTCCACTGGGGGATACACGCCTTACACCGATAGACTCATCTTT.

Points on this clone: This likely traces to a read error, being one base from a far larger clone. This CDR3 is also generated by other DNA sequences in the sample. V and J are TRDV1 and TRDJ1; D is perhaps TRDD2 (6 bases). No J segment appears in TCRdb, so it was assigned here by matching the sequence to germline. The germline V gene encodes CDR1 TSWWSYY and CDR2 QGS. The CDR3 has 18 amino acids. Trimming stripped 1 base from V and 0 bases from J, with 18 bases between. CDR3: CALGEPISYRADTDKLIF. The CDR3 DNA sequence: TGTGCTCTTGGGGAACCTATCTCCTACAGGGCAGACACCGATAAACTCATCTTT.

About this clone itself: A far larger clone is off by one base, so a read error is likely. Other DNA sequences within the sample encode an identical CDR3. The chain carries TRDV1 and TRDJ1; D assignment may be TRDD2 or TRDD3 (5 bases each). CDR1 is TSWWSYY, CDR2 QGS, per germline. The CDR3 loop spans 15 amino acids. CDR3 nucleotides: TGTGCCCTTGGGGAACTTCCATTTTGGACCGATAAACTCATCTTT. Translated: CALGELPFWTDKLIF.

About this clone itself: The protein held in TCRdb is that of a much larger clone and does not match this DNA's translation at residue 5, likely because of a read error; the protein shown is translated from the DNA. This chain connects TRDV1 to TRDJ1; TRDD2 matches at 7 bases. CDR1 is TSWWSYY and CDR2 is QGS in the germline V gene. This CDR3 spans 19 amino acids. CDR3 in DNA: TGTGCTCTTGGGGTACCTCTGGTCTTGGTCCGTTCCTACACCGATAAACACATCTTT. Protein: CALGVPLVLVRSYTDKHIF.

This clone was picked up a small number of times. Being one base from a much bigger clone, this may be a read error. The chain combines TRDV2 with TRDJ3; possible D gene TRDD3, 5 bases. Germline CDR1 GEAIGNYY, CDR2 EKD. This CDR3 contains 19 residues. This CDR3 is CACDTAGFASSWDTRQMFF. CDR3 nucleotide sequence: TGTGCCTGCGACACCGCTGGGTTCGCCAGCTCCTGGGACACCCGACAGATGTTTTTC.

This clone appeared a few times. The TCRdb protein, from a much larger clone, departs from this DNA's translation at residue 4, likely by read error; the protein shown derives from the DNA. The chain joins TRDV1 to TRDJ1; TRDD3 agrees at 7 bases. Germline lookup yields CDR1 TSWWSYY and CDR2 QGS. This CDR3 has 21 amino acids. The CDR3 sequence: CALRECWYWTGGSRVTDKLIF. The CDR3 region has the DNA TGTGCTCTTAGGGAATGCTGGTATTGGACGGGGGGATCACGGGTCACCGATAAACTCATCTTT.

This clone was seen a few times. A read error likely explains this, since a far larger clone differs by one base. Distinct nucleotide sequences in the sample also encode this CDR3. The J gene went uncalled, whereas the V gene is TRDV2. Germline V gene sequence: CDR1 GEAIGNYY, CDR2 EKD. This CDR3 contains 16 residues. CDR3 nucleotides: TGTGCCTGTGACTCTGTACTGAAAGAGATCGCCGATAAACTCATCTTC. It yields the protein CACDSVLKEIADKLIF.

This clone showed up just a few times. The protein TCRdb gives is from a much larger clone and does not agree with this DNA's translation at residue 5, likely a read error; the protein shown here comes from the DNA. The chain uses TRDV2 and TRDJ1; 11 bases agree with TRDD3. CDR3 length: 16 amino acids. V lost 3 bases to trimming and J lost 3 bases; unmatched junction nucleotides: 8. The germline gives CDR1 GEAIGNYY, CDR2 EKD. CDR3 nucleotides: TGTGCCTGTGACGCGATCTATGGGGGATACGCCGATAAACTCATCTTT. This encodes CACDAIYGGYADKLIF.

Points on this clone: The protein recorded in TCRdb matches a much larger clone and deviates from this DNA's translation at residue 14, suggesting a read error; the protein here is obtained by translating the DNA. The V gene is given as TRDV2, and no J gene call is available; TRDD3, as called in the table, went unchecked against the DNA. This CDR3 spans 16 amino acids. The germline gives CDR1 GEAIGNYY, CDR2 EKD. CDR3: CACDTEEEEGTDKRIF. CDR3 DNA sequence: TGTGCCTGTGACACCGAGGAAGAAGAGGGCACCGATAAACGCATCTTT.

Of note for this clone: The TCRdb protein comes from a much larger clone and disagrees with this DNA's translation at residue 3, likely due to a read error; the protein given here is derived from the DNA. The V gene is TRDV1, the J gene TRDJ3, with D possibly TRDD3 on 6 matching bases. The J gene comes from matching the DNA to germline here; TCRdb lacks it. CDR1 is TSWWSYY and CDR2 is QGS in the germline V gene. The CDR3 is 19 amino acids. CDR3 region: CAPGKPWGLSSWDTRQMFF. CDR3 sequence (DNA): TGTGCTCCTGGGAAGCCCTGGGGCCTCAGCTCCTGGGACACCCGACAGATGTTTTTC.

A remark on this clone: TCRdb's entry gives the protein of a much larger clone, which mismatches this DNA's translation at residue 3, likely from a read error; the protein reported here is translated from the DNA. The chain joins TRDV2 to TRDJ3, with D unresolved. Matching the DNA to germline supplied the J gene, which TCRdb does not give. CDR1 and CDR2 from the germline V gene are GEAIGNYY and EKD. The CDR3 is 16 residues long. CDR3: CARDTELSWDTRQMFF. DNA of the CDR3: TGTGCCCGTGACACCGAACTCTCCTGGGACACCCGACAGATGTTTTTC.

This clone has only a few counts. This probably arose from a read error, given a far larger clone one base away. The sample carries other DNA sequences with the same CDR3. The rearrangement joins TRDV2 to TRDJ1, with 7 bases matching TRDD3. The J gene, absent from TCRdb, was called here by matching the DNA to germline. CDR3 length: 18 amino acids. Per the germline V gene, CDR1 is GEAIGNYY and CDR2 is EKD. The CDR3 spells CACGRPGGGTLYTDKLIF. The CDR3 DNA is TGCGCCTGTGGACGCCCTGGGGGCGGCACCCTGTACACCGATAAACTCATCTTT.

This clone has only a few counts. TCRdb's protein for this DNA is that of a much larger clone and differs from the translation at residue 11, likely a read error; the protein shown is the DNA translation. This sequence joins TRDV1 and TRDJ1; a weak D match, TRDD2 (5 bases). Trimming cost V 0 bases and J 0 bases, with 29 bases left between them. The CDR3 contains 22 residues. Germline V gene lookup returns CDR1 TSWWSYY and CDR2 QGS. This CDR3 is CALGELRLTFCGKTSYTDKLIF. The CDR3 DNA sequence: TGTGCTCTTGGGGAACTAAGACTGACCTTCTGTGGGAAAACTAGCTACACCGATAAACTCATCTTT.

Only a few counts were recorded for this clone. This DNA translates differently at residue 18 from the TCRdb protein, which is that of a much larger clone; a read error is likely, and the protein shown is the DNA's own translation. The chain links TRDV1 to TRDJ1; D perhaps matches TRDD3 (9 bases). As TCRdb names no J gene, one was assigned here on the basis of a DNA match to germline. The CDR3 sequence is 22 residues long. CDR1 is TSWWSYY and CDR2 is QGS in the germline V gene. V dropped 2 bases and J dropped 6 bases, with 37 bases sitting between them. CDR3 in amino acids: CALGEFTRLPTYWGITGNKLIF. The CDR3 region has the DNA TGTGCTCTTGGGGAATTTACGCGTCTTCCTACTTATTGGGGGATAACAGGCAATAAACTCATCTTT.

In its sample, this clone was seen a few times. TCRdb assigns this DNA the protein of a much larger clone, which departs from its translation at residue 3; this likely reflects a read error, and the protein shown comes from translating the DNA. The rearrangement joins TRDV2 to TRDJ1; 9 bases map to TRDD3. In the absence of a J gene in TCRdb, the DNA was matched to germline to assign it here. Germline V gene data show CDR1 as GEAIGNYY and CDR2 as EKD. This CDR3 is 23 amino acids long. The CDR3 DNA sequence: TGTGCCCGTGACAACCGGTTTCCTAAAGAACCTTGGCTGGGGGATTCGTACACCGATAAACTCATCTTT. Translating gives CARDNRFPKEPWLGDSYTDKLIF.